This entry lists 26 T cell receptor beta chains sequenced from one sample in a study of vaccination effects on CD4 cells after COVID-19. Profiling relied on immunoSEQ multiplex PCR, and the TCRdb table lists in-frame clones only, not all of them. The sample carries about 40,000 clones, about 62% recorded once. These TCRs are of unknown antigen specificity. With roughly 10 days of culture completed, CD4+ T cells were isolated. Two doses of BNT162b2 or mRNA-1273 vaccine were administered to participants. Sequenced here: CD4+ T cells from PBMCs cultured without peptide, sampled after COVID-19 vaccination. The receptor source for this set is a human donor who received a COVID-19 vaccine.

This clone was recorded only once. As DNA, the CDR3 is TGTGCCATCAGTGTGGTGAATGGCTACACCTTC. Protein product: CAISVVNGYTF. The chain carries TRBV10-3 and TRBJ1-2; D is ambiguous. Trimming pared 4 bases from V and 6 bases from J, leaving 6 bases between. The CDR3 runs 11 residues. Germline V gene data show CDR1 as ENHRY and CDR2 as SYGVKD.

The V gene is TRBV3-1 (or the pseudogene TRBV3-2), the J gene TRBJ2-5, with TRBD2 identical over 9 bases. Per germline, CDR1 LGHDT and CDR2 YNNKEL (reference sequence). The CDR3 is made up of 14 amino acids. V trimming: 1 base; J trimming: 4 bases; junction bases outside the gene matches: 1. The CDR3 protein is CASSQGGGGETQYF. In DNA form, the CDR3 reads TGTGCCAGCAGCCAAGGCGGGGGGGGAGAGACCCAGTACTTC.

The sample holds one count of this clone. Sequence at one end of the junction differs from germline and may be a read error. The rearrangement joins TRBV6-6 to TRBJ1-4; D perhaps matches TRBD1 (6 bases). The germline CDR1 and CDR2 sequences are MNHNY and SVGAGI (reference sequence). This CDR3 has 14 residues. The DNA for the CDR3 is TGTGCCAGCAGTTCCACAGGGCTGGAGGGCCCGCGAGGTTTT. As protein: CASSSTGLEGPRGF.

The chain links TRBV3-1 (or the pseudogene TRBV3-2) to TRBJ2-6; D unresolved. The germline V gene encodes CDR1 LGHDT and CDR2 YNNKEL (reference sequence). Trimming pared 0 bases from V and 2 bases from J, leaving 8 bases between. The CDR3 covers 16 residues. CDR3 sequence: CASSQDGRPGANVLTF. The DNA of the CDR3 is TGTGCCAGCAGCCAAGATGGACGGCCTGGGGCCAACGTCCTGACTTTC.

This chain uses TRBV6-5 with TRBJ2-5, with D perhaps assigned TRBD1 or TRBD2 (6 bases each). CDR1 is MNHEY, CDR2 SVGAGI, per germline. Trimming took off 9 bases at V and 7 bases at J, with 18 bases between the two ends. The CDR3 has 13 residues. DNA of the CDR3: TGTGCCAGTACCTTAAGGGGGGCGGGGACCCAGTACTTC. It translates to CASTLRGAGTQYF.

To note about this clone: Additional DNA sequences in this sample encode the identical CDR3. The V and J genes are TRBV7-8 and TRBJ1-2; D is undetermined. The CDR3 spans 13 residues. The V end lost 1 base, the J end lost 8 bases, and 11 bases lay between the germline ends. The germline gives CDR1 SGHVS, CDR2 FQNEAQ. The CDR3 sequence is CASSLVRGEGYTF. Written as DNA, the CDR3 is TGTGCCAGCAGCTTAGTTCGGGGAGAAGGCTACACCTTC.

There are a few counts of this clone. The CDR3 DNA is TGTGCCAGCAGCAAAAAGGCCGGGGACGAAGTTGGCAATCAGCCCCAGCATTTT. It specifies CASSKKAGDEVGNQPQHF. The V and J genes are TRBV21-1 and TRBJ1-5. TRBV21-1 is a known pseudogene. The CDR3 length is 18 residues.

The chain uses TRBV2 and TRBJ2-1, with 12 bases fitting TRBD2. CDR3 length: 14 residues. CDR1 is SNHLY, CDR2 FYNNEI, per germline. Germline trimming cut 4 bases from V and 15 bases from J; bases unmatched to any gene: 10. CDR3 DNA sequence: TGTGCCAGCAGTGGGGCTAGCGGGAGGGCCCATACGTTCTTC. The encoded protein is CASSGASGRAHTFF.

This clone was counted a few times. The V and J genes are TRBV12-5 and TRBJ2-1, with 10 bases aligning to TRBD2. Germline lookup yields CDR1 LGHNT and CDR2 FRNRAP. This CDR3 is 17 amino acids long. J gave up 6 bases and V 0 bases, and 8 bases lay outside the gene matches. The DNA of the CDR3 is TGTGCTAGTGGTTTGGTATTCCAGCGGGAGGGCTTCAATGAGCAGTTCTTC. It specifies CASGLVFQREGFNEQFF.

The CDR3 protein is CASSRTGRTDTQYF. In nucleotides, the CDR3 is TGCGCCAGCAGTCGGACAGGGAGGACAGATACGCAGTATTTT. The rearrangement joins TRBV10-1 to TRBJ2-3, with 8 bases aligning to TRBD1. Per the germline V gene, CDR1 is WNHNN and CDR2 is SYGVQD (reference sequence). V was pared by 5 bases and J by 3 bases, with 4 bases of the junction left unmatched. The CDR3 loop spans 14 amino acids.

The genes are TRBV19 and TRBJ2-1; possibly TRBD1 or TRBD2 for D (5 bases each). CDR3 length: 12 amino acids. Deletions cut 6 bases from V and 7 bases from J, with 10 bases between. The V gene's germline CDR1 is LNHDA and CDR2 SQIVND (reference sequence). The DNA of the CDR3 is TGTGCCAGTAGACAGTGGGGGAATGAGCAGTTCTTC. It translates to CASRQWGNEQFF.

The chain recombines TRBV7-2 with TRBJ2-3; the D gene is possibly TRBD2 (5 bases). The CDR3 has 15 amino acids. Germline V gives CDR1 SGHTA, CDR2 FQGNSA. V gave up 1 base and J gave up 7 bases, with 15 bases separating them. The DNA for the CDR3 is TGTGCCAGCAGCTTAGGGGGAGTCCGGTCGAATACGCAGTATTTT. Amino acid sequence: CASSLGGVRSNTQYF.

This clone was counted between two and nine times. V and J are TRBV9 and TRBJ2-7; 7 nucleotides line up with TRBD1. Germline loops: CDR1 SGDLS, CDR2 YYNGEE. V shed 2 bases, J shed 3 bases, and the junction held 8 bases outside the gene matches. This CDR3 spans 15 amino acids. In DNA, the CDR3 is TGTGCCAGCAGCGTTTCCGGGACAGATAACTACGAGCAGTACTTC. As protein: CASSVSGTDNYEQYF. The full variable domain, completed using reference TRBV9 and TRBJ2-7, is DSGVTQTPKHLITATGQRVTLRCSPRSGDLSVYWYQQSLDQGLQFLIQYYNGEERAKGNILERFSAQQFPDLHSELNLSSLELGDSALYFCASSVSGTDNYEQYFGPGTRLTVT.

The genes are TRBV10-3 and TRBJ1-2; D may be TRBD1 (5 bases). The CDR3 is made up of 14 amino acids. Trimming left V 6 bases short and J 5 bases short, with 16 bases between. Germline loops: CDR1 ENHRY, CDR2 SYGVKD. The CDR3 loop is CAIRPTGSGYGYTF. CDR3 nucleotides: TGTGCCATCAGACCCACGGGATCAGGGTATGGCTACACCTTC.

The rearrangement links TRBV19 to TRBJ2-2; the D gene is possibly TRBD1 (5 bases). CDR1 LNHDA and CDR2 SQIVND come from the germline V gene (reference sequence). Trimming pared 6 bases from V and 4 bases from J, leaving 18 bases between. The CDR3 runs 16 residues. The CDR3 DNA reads TGTGCCAGTAGCAAAACAGGCCTCTTCTCCACCGGGGAGCTGTTTTTT. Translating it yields CASSKTGLFSTGELFF.

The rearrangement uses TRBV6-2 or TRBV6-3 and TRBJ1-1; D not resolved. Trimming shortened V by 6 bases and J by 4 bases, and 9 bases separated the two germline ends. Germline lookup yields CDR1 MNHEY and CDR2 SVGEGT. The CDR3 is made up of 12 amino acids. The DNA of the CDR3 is TGTGCCAGCAGCCAAGGGAGCACTGAAGCTTTCTTT. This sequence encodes CASSQGSTEAFF.

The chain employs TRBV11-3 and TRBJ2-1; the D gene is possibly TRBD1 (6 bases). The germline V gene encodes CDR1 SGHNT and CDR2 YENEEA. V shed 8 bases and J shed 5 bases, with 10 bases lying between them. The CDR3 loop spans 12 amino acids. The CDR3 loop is CASSGVHNEQFF. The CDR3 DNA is TGTGCCAGCTCAGGGGTCCACAATGAGCAGTTCTTC. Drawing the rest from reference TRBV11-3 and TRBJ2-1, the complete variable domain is EAGVVQSPRYKIIEKKQPVAFWCNPISGHNTLYWYLQNLGQGPELLIRYENEEAVDDSQLPKDRFSAERLKGVDSTLKIQPAELGDSAVYLCASSGVHNEQFFGPGTRLTVL.

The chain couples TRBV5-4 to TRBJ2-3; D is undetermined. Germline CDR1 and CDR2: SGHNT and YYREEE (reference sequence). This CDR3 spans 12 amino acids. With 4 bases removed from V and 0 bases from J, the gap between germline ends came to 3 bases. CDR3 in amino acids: CASSPSTDTQYF. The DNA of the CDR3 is TGTGCCAGCAGCCCTAGCACAGATACGCAGTATTTT.

In DNA form, the CDR3 reads TGTGCCAGCATGAAGGGGGCCTACGAGCAGTACTTC. Translated: CASMKGAYEQYF. The V and J genes are TRBV6-5 and TRBJ2-7; possibly TRBD1 for D (6 bases). CDR1 MNHEY and CDR2 SVGAGI come from the germline V gene. This CDR3 has 12 amino acids. V was cut by 7 bases and J by 2 bases, with 9 bases left in between.

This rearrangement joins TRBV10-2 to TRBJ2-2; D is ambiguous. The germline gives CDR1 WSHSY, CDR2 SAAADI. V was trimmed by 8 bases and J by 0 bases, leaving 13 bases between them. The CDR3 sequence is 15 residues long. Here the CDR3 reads CASQLHITNTGELFF. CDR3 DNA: TGCGCCAGCCAATTACATATAACGAACACCGGGGAGCTGTTTTTT.

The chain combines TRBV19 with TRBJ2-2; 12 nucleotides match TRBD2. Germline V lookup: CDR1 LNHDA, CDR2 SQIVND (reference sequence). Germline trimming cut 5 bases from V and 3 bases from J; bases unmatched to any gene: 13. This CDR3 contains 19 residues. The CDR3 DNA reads TGTGCCAGTAGTCTCAGACCCCTAGCGGGAGGGACTGACACCGGGGAGCTGTTTTTT. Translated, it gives CASSLRPLAGGTDTGELFF.

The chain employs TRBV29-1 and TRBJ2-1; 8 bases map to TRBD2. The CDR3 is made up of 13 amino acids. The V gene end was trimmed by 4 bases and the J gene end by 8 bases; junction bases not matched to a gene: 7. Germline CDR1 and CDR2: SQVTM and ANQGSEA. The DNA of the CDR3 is TGCAGCGTTGCGCGGGAGGAGTGGGATGAGCAGTTCTTC. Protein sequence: CSVAREEWDEQFF.

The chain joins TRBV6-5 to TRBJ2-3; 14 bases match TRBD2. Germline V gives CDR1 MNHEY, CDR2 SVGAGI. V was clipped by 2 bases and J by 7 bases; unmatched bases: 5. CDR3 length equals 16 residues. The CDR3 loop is CASSYLGTSGRNTQYF. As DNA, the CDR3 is TGTGCCAGCAGTTACCTTGGGACTAGCGGGAGAAATACGCAGTATTTT.

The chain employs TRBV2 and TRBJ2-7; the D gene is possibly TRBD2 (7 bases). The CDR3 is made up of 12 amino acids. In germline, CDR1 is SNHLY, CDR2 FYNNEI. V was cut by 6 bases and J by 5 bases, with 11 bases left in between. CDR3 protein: CASRGEGDEQYF. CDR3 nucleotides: TGTGCCAGCAGGGGGGAGGGGGACGAGCAGTACTTC.

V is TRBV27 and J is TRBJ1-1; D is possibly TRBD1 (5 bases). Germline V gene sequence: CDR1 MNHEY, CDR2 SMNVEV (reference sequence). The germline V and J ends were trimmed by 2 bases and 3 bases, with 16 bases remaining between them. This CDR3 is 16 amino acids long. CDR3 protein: CASSLTYPGRDTEAFF. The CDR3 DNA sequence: TGTGCCAGCAGTTTAACGTACCCGGGGCGGGACACTGAAGCTTTCTTT.

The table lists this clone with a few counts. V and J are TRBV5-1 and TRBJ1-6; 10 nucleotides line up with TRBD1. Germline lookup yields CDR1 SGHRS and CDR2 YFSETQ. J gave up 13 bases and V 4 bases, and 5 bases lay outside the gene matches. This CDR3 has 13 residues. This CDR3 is CASSNDRGLPLHF. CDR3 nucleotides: TGCGCCAGCAGCAACGACAGGGGGCTGCCCCTCCACTTT.